Reported below is one TCR beta chain. This entry is derived from a study of blood T cell repertoires in COVID-19. The junction had 8 bases not matched to a gene; V was cut back by 6 bases and J by 5 bases. Germline loops: CDR1 MDHEN, CDR2 SYDVKM. This CDR3 has 15 residues. This table comes from immunoSEQ multiplex PCR, and its TCRdb copy is limited to in-frame clones, with some not included. The sample lists some 290,000 clones, less than 90% occurring once. The sample comprised peripheral blood. The receptor's source is a man between 60 and 75 years old who had recovered from COVID-19. The J gene is TRBJ2-5, the V gene TRBV28, with 11 bases fitting TRBD2. This chain's CDR3 is CASSRGTSGGETQYF. CDR3 in DNA: TGTGCCAGCAGCCGTGGGACTAGCGGTGGGGAGACCCAGTACTTC.